The clone carrying this T cell receptor beta chain occurred a few times. The antigen remains undetermined. Researchers prepared the TCRbeta library using unique molecular identifiers, the study reports. TCRdb called the PCR reads again in MiXCR, with one record for every CDR3 protein. The data show 500,000 to 650,000 distinct CDR3 sequences, with 13% seen just once and over 2% held by the top ten. The CDR3 is 15 residues long. Trimming took 0 bases from V and 0 from J, leaving 10 bases between them. Germline-derived CDR1 and CDR2 are SGHRS and YFSETQ. This specimen belongs to a study of T-cell reconstitution after alpha-beta-depleted transplantation in children. Study observations and caveats: As was reported, about two months after transplant, alpha-beta T cells came from several hundred expanded graft clones.

Sequencing was performed on PBMCs, mostly from graft donor cells, taken 360 days after TCRalphabeta/CD19-depleted stem cell transplant. The gene calls are TRBV5-1 and TRBJ2-7; either TRBD1 or TRBD2 may fit D (5 bases each). The clonotype comes from a male patient under 18 who had a stem cell transplant for acute myeloid leukemia, so the T cells may come from the graft donor. The CDR3 DNA is TGCGCCAGCAGCTTGGAATGGGGGAGCTCCTACGAGCAGTACTTC. Amino acids: CASSLEWGSSYEQYF.